This T cell receptor beta chain appears in the sequencing data of a study of PD-1 blockade in classical Hodgkin lymphoma. Study-level findings and limits: Individuals who commenced nivolumab within less than 1 year of ASCT were excluded. Newly diagnosed and completely responding patients shared comparable baseline diversity.

Time point indicated: cycle 4 day 1 (C4D1), after 6 weeks of nivolumab. After autologous stem cell transplantation all patients relapsed, and prior brentuximab vedotin exposure differed between cohorts. Progressive disease, partial response or complete response was each patient's best response. The CDR3 totals 10 residues. CDR1 DFQATT and CDR2 SNEGSKA come from the germline V gene (reference sequence). V shed 3 bases and J shed 9 bases, with 6 bases lying between them. Here immunoSEQ multiplex PCR was the method, and the copy in TCRdb shows in-frame clones only, minus some. The sample yields tens of thousands of clones, about nine tenths seen once. Concerning this clone itself: No antigen is known for it.

The TCR sequence derives from a human donor with classical Hodgkin lymphoma. The sample in question was peripheral blood mononuclear cells (PBMCs), obtained before the fourth cycle of nivolumab. V gene TRBV20-1 combines with J gene TRBJ2-1; a possible D gene is TRBD2 (5 bases). CDR3: CSASRGEQFF. Written as DNA, the CDR3 is TGCAGTGCTAGTCGGGGTGAGCAGTTCTTC.